The next 7 T cell receptor beta chains were all read from a single sample in a study of T cell repertoires in cytomegalovirus infection. For these TCRs, the target antigens are not known. TCRdb re-called the reads through MiXCR, storing one row per CDR3 protein. The sample has tens of thousands of distinct CDR3 sequences; about 33% are singletons. Sequencing input: PBMCs, sequenced either directly or after in vitro stimulation (not recorded which). The receptors shown here come from a human donor in good health (CMV status not recorded). Some clones in this sample may be carry-over from other donors' samples.

DNA of the CDR3: TGTGCCAGCAGTGATCGGACCCCCAAGCTGTTCTTC. Amino acids: CASSDRTPKLFF. The V and J genes are TRBV2 and TRBJ2-1; D is undetermined. CDR1 SNHLY and CDR2 FYNNEI come from the germline V gene. This CDR3 spans 12 amino acids. V lost 3 bases to trimming and J lost 15 bases, with 15 bases between them.

This clonotype was counted at least ten times. The chain is built from TRBV7-2 and TRBJ2-1; D might be TRBD1 or TRBD2, each matching 5 bases. V lost 6 bases and J 7 bases, leaving 16 bases between the germline ends. Germline lookup yields CDR1 SGHTA and CDR2 FQGNSA. This CDR3 is built from 14 residues. CDR3 bases: TGTGCCAGCAGTTACGCCGGGACCCGTAATGAGCAGTTCTTC. Its translation is CASSYAGTRNEQFF.

V is TRBV7-9 and J is TRBJ1-6; possible D gene TRBD1, 5 bases. Deletions cut 5 bases from V and 10 bases from J, with 18 bases between. This CDR3 comprises 15 residues. Per the germline V gene, CDR1 is SEHNR and CDR2 is FQNEAQ (reference sequence). Here the CDR3 reads CASSPARGLESPLHF. Here the CDR3 DNA reads TGTGCCAGCAGCCCCGCGAGGGGACTTGAGTCACCCCTCCACTTT. The full variable domain, in which reference TRBV7-9 and TRBJ1-6 provide the parts outside the CDR3, is DTGVSQNPRHKITKRGQNVTFRCDPISEHNRLYWYRQTLGQGPEFLTYFQNEAQLEKSRLLSDRFSAERPKGSFSTLEIQRTEQGDSAMYLCASSPARGLESPLHFGNGTRLTVT.

This chain joins TRBV6-2 or TRBV6-3 and TRBJ1-1; D is unclear. Germline CDR1 and CDR2: MNHEY and SVGEGT. Trimming cost V 6 bases and J 0 bases, with 11 bases left between them. The CDR3 has 14 amino acids. The CDR3, as DNA: TGTGCCAGCAGCCGACGGACCTTGAACACTGAAGCTTTCTTT. The encoded protein is CASSRRTLNTEAFF.

This clonotype was counted only a few times. The chain links TRBV27 to TRBJ2-7, with TRBD2 matching 9 bases. Germline V CDR1 and CDR2: MNHEY, SMNVEV (reference sequence). The CDR3 spans 15 residues. V was pared by 6 bases and J by 2 bases, with 8 bases of the junction left unmatched. The CDR3 DNA is TGTGCCAGCAGCAATAGCGGGAGCCTTACCTACGAGCAGTACTTC. This gives the protein CASSNSGSLTYEQYF.

This clonotype has at least ten counts. The chain recombines TRBV4-1 with TRBJ1-3; D is unresolved. Germline lookup yields CDR1 MGHRA and CDR2 YSYEKL. Trimming took off 4 bases at V and 0 bases at J, with 10 bases between the two ends. The CDR3 contains 15 residues. CDR3 DNA sequence: TGCGCCAGCAGCCCGCTCATGGGCTCTGGAAACACCATATATTTT. Its translation is CASSPLMGSGNTIYF.

J is TRBJ2-3 and V is TRBV18; 7 positions match TRBD2. CDR1 and CDR2 from the germline V gene are KGHSH and LQKENI. This CDR3 comprises 17 residues. V lost 2 bases, J lost 2 bases, and 10 bases stayed unmatched. The CDR3 sequence: CASSPRRVAGPTDTQYF. The CDR3 DNA is TGTGCCAGCTCACCAAGGAGGGTAGCGGGCCCCACAGATACGCAGTATTTT. Supplemented by reference TRBV18 and TRBJ2-3, the full variable domain reads NAGVMQNPRHLVRRRGQEARLRCSPMKGHSHVYWYRQLPEEGLKFMVYLQKENIIDESGMPKERFSAEFPKEGPSILRIQQVVRGDSAAYFCASSPRRVAGPTDTQYFGPGTRLTVL.